Detailed here is one TCR beta chain. The antigen is undetermined. Profiling relied on immunoSEQ multiplex PCR, and the TCRdb table lists in-frame clones only, not all of them. The sample holds about 23,000 clones, 70% to 90% seen once. This sample is drawn from a study of naive CD8 T cells in extremely preterm neonates. General observations from the study: Term neonates 0.4%, young children about 0.029%, adults about 0.01%; preterm neonates shared 2.7%. Preterm CDR3s were shorter than older groups', with fewer N additions and less trimming. iChao1 richness was lowest in preterm neonates, significantly versus all ages. Productive template counts varied among preterm samples, a noted limitation.

Extremely preterm deliveries at about 22-27 weeks of gestation provided the preterm samples. Sorting kept Annexin V-negative CD3+CD8+CD45RA+CCR7+ naive T cells. The specimen was naive CD8+ T cells from cord blood. The sequence was obtained from a boy who was born preterm.

CDR3 loop: CASSQWGAGYTF. For the CDR3, the DNA is TGCGCCAGCAGTCAATGGGGGGCTGGCTACACCTTC. The rearrangement links TRBV23-1 to TRBJ1-2; D may be TRBD1 (6 bases). TRBV23-1 is placed among ORFs of uncertain function. The CDR3 contains 12 residues. Trimming left V 1 base short and J 7 bases short, with 7 bases between.